These T cell receptor beta chains were read from a single sample in a study of metastatic and nonmetastatic thyroid tumors. TCRdb reassembled clones from the PCR reads with MiXCR. Altogether some 7,300 clones are present, under 45% being singletons, with the ten largest covering less than 25%. Sequenced material: tumor tissue. The receptors come from a female donor with papillary thyroid cancer or a benign thyroid nodule (not recorded which). Some clones in this sample may be carry-over from other donors' samples. The CDR3 runs from the conserved cysteine through the conserved F or W. A D gene is named only where the DNA matches it firmly. Rows may omit the clone size; those that give it use once, few, many or a size class.

few | TRBJ1-2 | TRBV18 | TRBD1 | TGTGCCAGCTCACCCGGGACAGAAGTTGGCTACACCTTC | CASSPGTEVGYTF
few | TRBJ1-5 | TRBV29-1 | - | TGCAGCGTTGAAATCACAGTCAATCAGCCCCAGCATTTT | CSVEITVNQPQHF
- | TRBJ1-3 | TRBV6-9 | - | TGTGCCAGCAGCGATTTCGGTTCTGGAAACACCATATATTTT | CASSDFGSGNTIYF
once | TRBJ2-2 | TRBV5-1 | TRBD1 | TGCGCCAGCAGCTCCCAATCACAGGGGGTTGGCGGGGAGCTGTTTTTT | CASSSQSQGVGGELFF
- | TRBJ2-7 | TRBV4-3 | - | TGCGCCAGCAGCCAAGATCCGCTAGCGACCTACGAGCAGTACTTC | CASSQDPLATYEQYF
- | TRBJ2-2 | TRBV6-1 | TRBD1 | TGTGCCAGCAGTTCGGGACAGGGTAACACCGGGGAGCTGTTTTTT | CASSSGQGNTGELFF
- | TRBJ1-2 | TRBV30 | TRBD1 | TGTGCCTGGAATGGTCAGGGGGCGCAGGGCTACACCTTC | CAWNGQGAQGYTF
- | TRBJ2-3 | TRBV5-1 | - | TGCGCCAGCAGCTTAAGGACTGCGGGTAGCACATATACGCAGTATTTT | CASSLRTAGSTYTQYF
large | TRBJ1-2 | TRBV19 | - | TGTGCCAGTAGTATTTCAGTCTATGGCTACACCTTC | CASSISVYGYTF
- | TRBJ2-7 | TRBV11-2 | - | TGTGCCAGCAGCTTAGATCGAGGTTGGGGGTGCGAGCAGTACTTC | CASSLDRGWGCEQYF
- | TRBJ1-1 | TRBV20-1 | - | TGCAGTGCCCACCAAGGGGGGGACACTGAAGCTTTCTTT | CSAHQGGDTEAFF
- | TRBJ2-1 | TRBV11-2 | TRBD2 | TGTGCCAGCAGCTTAGAGTATACGGGAGGGCCAAAAGCTGAGCAGTTCTTC | CASSLEYTGGPKAEQFF
- | TRBJ1-2 | TRBV11-3 | - | TGTGCCAGCCGAGCTGAAACATCGGCCAGCATCGACACCTTC | CASRAETSASIDTF
- | TRBJ2-7 | TRBV28 | - | TGTGCCAGCAGTTTGGATTCCAGAAACTACGAGCAGTACTTC | CASSLDSRNYEQYF